Listed here is a single T cell receptor beta chain. In the authors' methods: Counts of nucleated cells, estimated from reference gene primer amplification, were obtained. Sequencing used immunoSEQ multiplex PCR; TCRdb keeps in-frame clones, though not all of them. That table supplies the V and J calls and clone size; D and trimming were determined from the DNA. The sample holds fewer than 65,000 clones, nearly 80% seen once. This entry is derived from a study of blood T cell repertoires in COVID-19. Per germline, CDR1 SGHRS and CDR2 YFSETQ. The CDR3 is made up of 17 amino acids. Trimming at V came to 5 bases and at J to 6 bases, leaving 11 bases not matched to a gene.

What was sequenced was peripheral blood. V and J are TRBV5-1 and TRBJ2-2, with 12 bases that match TRBD1. This clonotype originated in a human donor in a cohort sampled during active COVID-19. The CDR3 nucleotides are TGCGCCAGCAGTAAGGGACAGGGGGCCATCCACTCCGGGGAGCTGTTTTTT. Protein: CASSKGQGAIHSGELFF.